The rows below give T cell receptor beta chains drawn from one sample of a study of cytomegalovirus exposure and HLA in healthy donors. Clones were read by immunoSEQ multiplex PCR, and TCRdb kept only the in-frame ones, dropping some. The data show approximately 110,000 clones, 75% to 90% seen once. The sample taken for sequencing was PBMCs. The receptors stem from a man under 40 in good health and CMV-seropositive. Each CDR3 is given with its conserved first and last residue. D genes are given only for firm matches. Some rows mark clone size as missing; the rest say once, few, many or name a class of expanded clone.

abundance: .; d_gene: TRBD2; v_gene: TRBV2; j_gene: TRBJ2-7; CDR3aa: CAIRLAYNEQYF; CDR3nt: TGTGCCATACGACTAGCTTACAACGAGCAGTACTTC
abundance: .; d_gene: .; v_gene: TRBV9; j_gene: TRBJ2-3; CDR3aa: CASSVDGGLRDTQYF; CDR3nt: TGTGCCAGCAGCGTGGACGGGGGGCTCAGAGATACGCAGTATTTT
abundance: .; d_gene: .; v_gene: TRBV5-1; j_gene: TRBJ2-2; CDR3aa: CASSPTRGKAGELFF; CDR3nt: TGCGCCAGCAGCCCAACCCGGGGAAAGGCCGGGGAGCTGTTTTTT
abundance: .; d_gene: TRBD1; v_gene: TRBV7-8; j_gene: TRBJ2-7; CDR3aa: CASSLVLTGGTYEQYF; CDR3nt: TGTGCCAGCAGCTTAGTATTGACAGGGGGTACCTACGAGCAGTACTTC
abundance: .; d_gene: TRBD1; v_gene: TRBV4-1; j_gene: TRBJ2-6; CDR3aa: CASSPRTGLGGANVLTF; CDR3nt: TGCGCCAGCAGCCCTAGGACAGGGTTGGGTGGGGCCAACGTCCTGACTTTC
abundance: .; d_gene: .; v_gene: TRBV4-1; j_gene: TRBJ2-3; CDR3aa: CASSQVPVFTDTQYF; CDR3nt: TGCGCCAGCAGCCAAGTCCCGGTCTTCACAGATACGCAGTATTTT
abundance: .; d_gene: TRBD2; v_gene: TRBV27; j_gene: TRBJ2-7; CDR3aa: CASSRGGRAHEQYF; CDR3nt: TGTGCCAGCAGTCGGGGGGGGCGGGCCCACGAGCAGTACTTC
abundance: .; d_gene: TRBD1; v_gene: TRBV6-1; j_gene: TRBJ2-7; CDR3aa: CASSAGTGGYEQYF; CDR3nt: TGTGCCAGCAGCGCCGGGACAGGGGGCTACGAGCAGTACTTC
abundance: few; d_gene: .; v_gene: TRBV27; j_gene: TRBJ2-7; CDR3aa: CASSPQGSAYEQYF; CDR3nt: TGTGCCAGCAGTCCCCAGGGGTCAGCCTACGAGCAGTACTTC
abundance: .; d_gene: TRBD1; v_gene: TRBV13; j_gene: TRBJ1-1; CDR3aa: CASSSGQGAPNTEAFF; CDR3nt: TGTGCCAGCAGCTCGGGACAGGGGGCCCCGAACACTGAAGCTTTCTTT
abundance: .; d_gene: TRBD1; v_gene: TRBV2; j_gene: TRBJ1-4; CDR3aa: CASSGTGRNEKLFF; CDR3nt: TGTGCCAGCAGCGGGACAGGTCGGAATGAAAAACTGTTTTTT
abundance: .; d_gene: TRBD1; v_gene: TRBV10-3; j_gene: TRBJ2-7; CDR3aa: CAISDPGQGTYEQYF; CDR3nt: TGTGCCATCAGTGACCCGGGACAGGGGACCTACGAGCAGTACTTC
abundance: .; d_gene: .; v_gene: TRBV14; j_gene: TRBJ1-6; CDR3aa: CASSRAFDNSPLHF; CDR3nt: TGTGCCAGCAGCCGGGCCTTTGATAATTCACCCCTCCACTTT
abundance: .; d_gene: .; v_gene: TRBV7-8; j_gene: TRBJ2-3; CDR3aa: CASSLVRAADTQYF; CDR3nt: TGTGCCAGCAGCTTGGTCAGGGCGGCAGATACGCAGTATTTT
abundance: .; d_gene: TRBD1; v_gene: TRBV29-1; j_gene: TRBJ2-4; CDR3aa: CSGGGQGENIQYF; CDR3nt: TGCAGCGGGGGGGGACAGGGAGAGAACATTCAGTACTTC
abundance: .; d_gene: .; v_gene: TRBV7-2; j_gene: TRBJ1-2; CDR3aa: CASSSRYSGAYGYTF; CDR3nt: TGTGCCAGCAGCTCAAGATATTCAGGGGCTTATGGCTACACCTTC
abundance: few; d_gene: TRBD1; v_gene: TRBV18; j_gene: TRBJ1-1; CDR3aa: CASSPFGFGQENTEAFF; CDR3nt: TGTGCCAGCTCACCATTTGGATTTGGACAGGAGAACACTGAAGCTTTCTTT
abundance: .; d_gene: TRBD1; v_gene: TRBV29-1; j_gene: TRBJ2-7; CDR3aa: CSARTGTLEQYF; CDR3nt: TGCAGCGCCCGGACAGGGACGCTCGAGCAGTACTTC
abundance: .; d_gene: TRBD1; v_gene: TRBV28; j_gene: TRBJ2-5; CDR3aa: CASSLRPGTATQETQYF; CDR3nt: TGTGCCAGCAGTTTACGCCCCGGGACAGCAACACAAGAGACCCAGTACTTC
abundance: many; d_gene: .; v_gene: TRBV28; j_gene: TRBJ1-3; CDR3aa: CASSPGGDGNTIYF; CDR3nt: TGTGCCAGCAGTCCGGGCGGGGACGGAAACACCATATATTTT
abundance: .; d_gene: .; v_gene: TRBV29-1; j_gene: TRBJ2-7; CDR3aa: CSVEGDSKGYEQYF; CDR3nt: TGCAGCGTTGAAGGGGACTCCAAGGGCTACGAGCAGTACTTC
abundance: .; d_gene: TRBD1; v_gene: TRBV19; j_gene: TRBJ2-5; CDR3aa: CASSDRDSSLLYQETQYF; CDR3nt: TGTGCCAGTAGTGACCGGGACAGTTCACTTTTGTACCAAGAGACCCAGTACTTC
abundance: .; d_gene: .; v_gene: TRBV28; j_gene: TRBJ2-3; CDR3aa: CASSGGSVDTQYF; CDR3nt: TGTGCCAGCAGTGGCGGTAGCGTAGATACGCAGTATTTT
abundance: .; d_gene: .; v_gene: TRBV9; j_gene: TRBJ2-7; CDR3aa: CASSEPPGLNTTYEQYF; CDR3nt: TGTGCCAGCAGCGAACCGCCGGGACTCAACACAACCTACGAGCAGTACTTC
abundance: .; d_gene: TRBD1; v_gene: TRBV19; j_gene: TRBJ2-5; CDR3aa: CASSNRGGTETQYF; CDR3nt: TGTGCCAGTAGTAACAGGGGTGGGACAGAGACCCAGTACTTC
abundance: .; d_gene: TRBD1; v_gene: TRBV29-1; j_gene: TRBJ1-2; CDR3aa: CSVRGQGEANYGYTF; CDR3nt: TGCAGCGTCCGAGGGCAGGGGGAGGCTAACTATGGCTACACCTTC
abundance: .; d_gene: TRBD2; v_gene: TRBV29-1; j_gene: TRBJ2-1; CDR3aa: CSGQRGAPYNEQFF; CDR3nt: TGCAGCGGTCAGCGGGGGGCCCCTTACAATGAGCAGTTCTTC
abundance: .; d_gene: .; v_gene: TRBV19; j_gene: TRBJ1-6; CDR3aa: CASSIQGRSNSPLHF; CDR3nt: TGTGCCAGTAGTATACAGGGAAGGAGTAATTCACCCCTCCACTTT
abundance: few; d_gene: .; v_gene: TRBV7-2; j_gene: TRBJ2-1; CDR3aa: CASSTRTGRAGEQFF; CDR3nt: TGTGCCAGCAGCACGAGGACAGGCAGAGCGGGTGAGCAGTTCTTC
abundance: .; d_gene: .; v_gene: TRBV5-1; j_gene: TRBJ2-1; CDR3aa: CASSPDLSSYNEQFF; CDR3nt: TGCGCCAGCAGCCCGGACTTGAGCTCCTACAATGAGCAGTTCTTC
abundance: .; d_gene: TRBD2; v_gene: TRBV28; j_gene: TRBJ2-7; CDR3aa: CATAGGPDEQYF; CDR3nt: TGTGCCACCGCGGGGGGACCTGACGAGCAGTACTTC
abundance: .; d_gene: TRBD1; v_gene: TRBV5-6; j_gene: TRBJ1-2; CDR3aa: CASRGTGSNYGYTF; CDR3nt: TGTGCCAGCAGGGGGACAGGGAGTAACTATGGCTACACCTTC
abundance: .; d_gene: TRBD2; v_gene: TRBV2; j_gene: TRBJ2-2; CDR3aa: CATKLAGGNGELFF; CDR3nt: TGTGCCACCAAATTAGCGGGGGGTAACGGGGAGCTGTTTTTT
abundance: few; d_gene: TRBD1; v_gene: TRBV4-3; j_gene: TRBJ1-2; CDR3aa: CASSPGQGAGGYTF; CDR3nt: TGCGCCAGCAGCCCCGGACAGGGGGCGGGTGGCTACACCTTC
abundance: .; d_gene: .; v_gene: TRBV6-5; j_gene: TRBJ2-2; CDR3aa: CASRRDTGELFF; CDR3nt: TGTGCCAGCAGGCGCGACACCGGGGAGCTGTTTTTT
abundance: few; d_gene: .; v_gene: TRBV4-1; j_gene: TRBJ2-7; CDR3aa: CASSQEQEQYF; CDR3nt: TGCGCCAGCAGCCAAGAGCAGGAGCAGTACTTC
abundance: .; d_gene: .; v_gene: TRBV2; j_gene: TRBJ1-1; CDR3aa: CASSERGNTEAFF; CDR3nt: TGTGCCAGCAGTGAGCGGGGAAACACTGAAGCTTTCTTT
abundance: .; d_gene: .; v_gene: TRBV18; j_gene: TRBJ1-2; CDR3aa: CASSPLEHGYTF; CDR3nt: TGTGCCAGCTCACCCCTGGAGCACGGCTACACCTTC
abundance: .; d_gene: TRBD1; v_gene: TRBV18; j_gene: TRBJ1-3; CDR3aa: CASSPRQGAGNTIYF; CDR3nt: TGTGCCAGCTCACCCCGACAGGGGGCGGGAAACACCATATATTTT
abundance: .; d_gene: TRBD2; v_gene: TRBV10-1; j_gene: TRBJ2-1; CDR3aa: CASASLRLAGPYNEQFF; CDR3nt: TGCGCCAGCGCCTCCTTACGACTAGCGGGGCCCTACAATGAGCAGTTCTTC
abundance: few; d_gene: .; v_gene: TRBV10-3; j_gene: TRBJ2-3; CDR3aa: CATKGPRTVSTDTQYF; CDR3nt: TGTGCCACTAAGGGCCCTCGGACAGTGTCCACAGATACGCAGTATTTT
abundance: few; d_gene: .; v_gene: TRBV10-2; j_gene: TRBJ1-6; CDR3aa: CASSEQGYNSPLHF; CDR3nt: TGCGCCAGCAGTGAACAGGGCTATAATTCCCCCCTCCACTTT
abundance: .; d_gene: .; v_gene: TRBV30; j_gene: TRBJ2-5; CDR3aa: CAWSVLGLGTQYF; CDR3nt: TGTGCCTGGAGTGTACTGGGGCTCGGGACCCAGTACTTC
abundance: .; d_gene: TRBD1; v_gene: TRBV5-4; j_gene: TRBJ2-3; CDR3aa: CASSSDRGVGDTQYF; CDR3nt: TGTGCCAGCAGCTCGGACAGGGGGGTAGGAGATACGCAGTATTTT
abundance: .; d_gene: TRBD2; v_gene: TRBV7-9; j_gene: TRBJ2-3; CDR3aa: CASSLSLAGAVDTQYF; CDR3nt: TGTGCCAGCAGCTTATCTCTAGCGGGGGCCGTAGATACGCAGTATTTT
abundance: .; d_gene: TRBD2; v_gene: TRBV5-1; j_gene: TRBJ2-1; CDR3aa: CASSPLAGGRNEQFF; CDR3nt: TGCGCCAGCAGCCCACTAGCGGGGGGGCGCAATGAGCAGTTCTTC
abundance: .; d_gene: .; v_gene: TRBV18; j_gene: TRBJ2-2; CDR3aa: CASSPPGTGSTTGELFF; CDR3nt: TGTGCCAGCTCACCACCGGGTACAGGGTCTACCACCGGGGAGCTGTTTTTT
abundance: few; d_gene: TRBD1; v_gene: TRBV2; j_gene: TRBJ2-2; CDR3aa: CASRVDRGYTGELFF; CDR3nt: TGTGCCAGCAGGGTAGACAGGGGCTACACCGGGGAGCTGTTTTTT
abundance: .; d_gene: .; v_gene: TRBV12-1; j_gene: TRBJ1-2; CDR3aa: CASSALTGGPNYGYTF; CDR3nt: TGTGCCAGCAGCGCCCTGACAGGGGGCCCGAACTATGGCTACACCTTC
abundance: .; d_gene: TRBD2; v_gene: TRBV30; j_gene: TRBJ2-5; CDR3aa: CAWGQLPRGGTQYF; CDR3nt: TGTGCTTGGGGGCAGCTCCCCCGGGGGGGGACCCAGTACTTC